A selection of T cell receptor beta chains follows, all from one sample in a study of PD-1 blockade in classical Hodgkin lymphoma. Libraries were prepared by immunoSEQ multiplex PCR; TCRdb keeps only in-frame clonotypes and omits some of them. The data hold 7,000 or so clones, with approximately 80% observed a single time. Material: peripheral blood mononuclear cells (PBMCs), obtained before the fourth cycle of nivolumab. These receptors all come from a human donor with classical Hodgkin lymphoma. The CDR3 runs from the conserved cysteine through the conserved F or W. The D gene is left open where the match is weak. Clone size, where shown, is once, few, many, or a class for clones that have expanded.

DNA	CDR3	J	V	D	length	size
TGTGCCAGCAGTTCTCCCAGGAGCGGGAGCTTTAAGCAGTACTTC	CASSSPRSGSFKQYF	TRBJ2-7	TRBV6-5	TRBD2	15	.
TGTGCCAGCTCTTACGACGGGGAGCTGTTTTTT	CASSYDGELFF	TRBJ2-2	TRBV2	.	11	once
TGTGCCAGCAGCGACACAGGTCTCTCCTACAATGAGCAGTTCTTC	CASSDTGLSYNEQFF	TRBJ2-1	TRBV4-2	.	15	.
TGTGCCAGCAGCTCGAACAGGGGGGGACAGGGGATCGGCGAGCAGTACTTC	CASSSNRGGQGIGEQYF	TRBJ2-7	TRBV7-2	TRBD1	17	.
TGTGCCAGCAGCACAAACGGACAGGGGAATCAGCCCCAGCATTTT	CASSTNGQGNQPQHF	TRBJ1-5	TRBV5-5	TRBD1	15	.
TGTGCCAGCAGTTTACCTCAACGACAGGGGGCGGTTGGTGAGCAGTTCTTC	CASSLPQRQGAVGEQFF	TRBJ2-1	TRBV27	TRBD1	17	few
TGCGCCAGCAGCCAAGGCCGAACAGGCATGAACACTGAAGCTTTCTTT	CASSQGRTGMNTEAFF	TRBJ1-1	TRBV4-3	.	16	.
TGTGCCAGTAGAACCACAGGGAACACTGAAGCTTTCTTT	CASRTTGNTEAFF	TRBJ1-1	TRBV19	.	13	.
TGTGCCAGCAGCTTAGGTCTAGGCGGCGAGCAGTACTTC	CASSLGLGGEQYF	TRBJ2-7	TRBV11-2	.	13	.
TGTGCCAGCAGCCCAAGAGGGTCCTCCTACAATGAGCAGTTCTTC	CASSPRGSSYNEQFF	TRBJ2-1	TRBV7-2	.	15	.
TGTGCCAGCAGCTTAGTTAGGCCTAGCGGGTCAAATGAGCAGTTCTTC	CASSLVRPSGSNEQFF	TRBJ2-1	TRBV7-2	TRBD2	16	.
TGCACCACCTATAGGGGGGCAGATACGCAGTATTTT	CTTYRGADTQYF	TRBJ2-3	TRBV29-1	.	12	.
TGTGCCAGCAGCCAAGAAATCCGCACCGGGGAGCTGTTTTTT	CASSQEIRTGELFF	TRBJ2-2	TRBV5-4	.	14	.
TGCGCCAGCAGCTTGGAGGAGCTAGCGGATACGCAGTATTTT	CASSLEELADTQYF	TRBJ2-3	TRBV5-1	.	14	.
TGTGCCAGCAGTTTACCGTCCAGCGGGATTAATGAGCAGTTCTTC	CASSLPSSGINEQFF	TRBJ2-1	TRBV28	TRBD2	15	.
TGCGCCAGCAGCCAAGTAAGAAGTTTTAACGGGGAGCTGTTTTTT	CASSQVRSFNGELFF	TRBJ2-2	TRBV4-1	.	15	.